The 25 T cell receptor beta chains below come from one sample, sequenced in a study of early T cells in non-severe SARS-CoV-2 infection. Via MiXCR, TCRdb re-called the 5' RACE reads, giving one row per CDR3 protein. The data show tens of thousands of distinct CDR3 sequences, 9% to 15% seen once. The specimen sequenced was whole blood. Receptors were obtained from an adult who was a healthcare worker with PCR-confirmed SARS-CoV-2 infection or an uninfected control (not recorded which).

This clonotype was counted ten times or more. The chain couples TRBV5-1 to TRBJ1-2, with TRBD1 matching 7 bases. This CDR3 has 14 residues. V shed 0 bases and J 4 bases; nucleotides not matched to a gene: 3. Germline CDR1 is SGHRS and CDR2 is YFSETQ. The DNA of the CDR3 is TGCGCCAGCAGCTTGGAAGGGGGCGGCTATGGCTACACCTTC. Its protein product is CASSLEGGGYGYTF.

The table lists this clonotype with a few counts. This chain joins TRBV12-3 or TRBV12-4 and TRBJ2-3; TRBD1 aligns across 9 bases. The CDR3 sequence is 15 residues long. Trimming took 1 base from V and 3 from J; bases not matched to a gene: 2. CDR3 region: CASSLGTGETDTQYF. CDR3 nucleotides: TGTGCCAGCAGTTTAGGGACAGGGGAGACAGATACGCAGTATTTT.

This clonotype was seen many times. The gene calls are TRBV5-1 and TRBJ2-7, with 8 bases matching TRBD2. CDR1 is SGHRS, CDR2 YFSETQ, per germline. After removal of 6 bases from V and 3 bases from J, the junction contained 5 bases not matched to a gene. This CDR3 is built from 13 residues. This CDR3 is CASKVSGNYEQYF. The CDR3 nucleotides read TGCGCCAGCAAGGTTAGCGGGAACTACGAGCAGTACTTC.

In its sample, this clonotype was seen a few times. The rearrangement joins TRBV3-1 to TRBJ2-3; no definite D call. Trimming left V 4 bases short and J 2 bases short, with 10 bases between. CDR1 and CDR2 (germline): LGHDT, YNNKEL (reference sequence). The length of the CDR3 is 14 residues. CDR3 bases: TGTGCCAGCAGCCCCGGGCGGCTCACAGATACGCAGTATTTT. Translating gives CASSPGRLTDTQYF.

This clonotype was found a few times. The chain carries TRBV5-4 and TRBJ2-7; 9 bases fit TRBD1. CDR1 is SGHNT, CDR2 YYREEE, per germline (reference sequence). The J segment lost 6 bases and the V segment lost 5 bases, leaving 3 bases of the junction unmatched. The CDR3 has 12 amino acids. In nucleotides, the CDR3 is TGTGCCAGCAGGGGGACAGGGACCGAGCAGTACTTC. Translated, it gives CASRGTGTEQYF.

This clonotype was found many times. The chain employs TRBV6-1 and TRBJ2-5; no definite D call. V was pared by 8 bases and J by 5 bases, with 18 bases between. This CDR3 contains 14 residues. CDR1 MNHNS and CDR2 SASEGT come from the germline V gene. CDR3 sequence: CASFAFSLGETQYF. In nucleotides, the CDR3 is TGTGCCAGCTTTGCCTTTTCATTAGGGGAGACCCAGTACTTC.

At least ten counts were recorded for this clonotype. This chain links TRBV10-2 with TRBJ2-5, with TRBD2 identical over 7 bases. V was pared by 3 bases and J by 2 bases, with 3 bases of the junction left unmatched. CDR1 is WSHSY, CDR2 SAAADI, per germline. This CDR3 has 14 amino acids. In DNA form, the CDR3 reads TGCGCCAGCAGTGATCCTAGCGGTCAAGAGACCCAGTACTTC. This encodes CASSDPSGQETQYF.

This clonotype was found many times. The CDR3 nucleotides read TGCAGCGTTGAAGGCCGGAGACCCGGGGCTTTCTTT. Translation gives CSVEGRRPGAFF. The rearrangement uses TRBV29-1 and TRBJ1-1; D gene unclear. V lost 1 base, J lost 11 bases, and 14 bases lay in between. Per germline, CDR1 SQVTM and CDR2 ANQGSEA. This CDR3 spans 12 amino acids.

This sequence joins TRBV3-1 and TRBJ2-3; D is uncertain. The germline gives CDR1 LGHDT, CDR2 YNNKEL (reference sequence). This CDR3 contains 17 residues. V dropped 1 base and J dropped 0 bases, with 14 bases sitting between them. This CDR3 is CASSQGPRTDSTDTQYF. CDR3 DNA: TGTGCCAGCAGCCAAGGCCCCCGGACGGACAGCACAGATACGCAGTATTTT.

In this sample, this clonotype turned up many times. The J gene is TRBJ2-7, the V gene TRBV6-2 or TRBV6-3; D remains unclear. V dropped 5 bases and J dropped 3 bases, with 17 bases sitting between them. Germline V gene lookup returns CDR1 MNHEY and CDR2 SVGEGT. This CDR3 comprises 15 residues. CDR3 DNA: TGTGCCAGCAGTCGCCGGACCCTTTTGAACTACGAGCAGTACTTC. It encodes CASSRRTLLNYEQYF.

This chain uses TRBV7-9 with TRBJ1-5; D possibly corresponds to TRBD1 (6 bases). The V end lost 1 base, the J end lost 6 bases, and 22 bases lay between the germline ends. Looked up from germline, CDR1 is SEHNR and CDR2 is FQNEAQ (reference sequence). The CDR3 consists of 18 residues. The CDR3 coding sequence is TGTGCCAGCAGCTTAGACTCCGACCAGGGGTTCAGGGGTCAGCCCCAGCATTTT. Encoded protein: CASSLDSDQGFRGQPQHF.

A word on this clonotype: A much larger clone differs by one base, so this may be a read error. CDR3 nucleotide sequence: TGCGCCAGCAGCTCAACCGTCCAGAGCGGGAGGATTAATGAGCAGTTCTTC. This gives the protein CASSSTVQSGRINEQFF. This chain connects TRBV5-1 to TRBJ2-1, with TRBD2 matching 9 bases. Germline V gives CDR1 SGHRS, CDR2 YFSETQ. CDR3 length: 17 residues. J lost 7 bases, V lost 3 bases, and 14 bases had no gene match.

This clonotype has more than one count but fewer than ten. This chain joins TRBV29-1 and TRBJ1-1, with D unclear. Trimming stripped 3 bases from V and 4 bases from J, with 6 bases between. Germline V CDR1 and CDR2: SQVTM, ANQGSEA. This CDR3 spans 11 amino acids. This CDR3 reads CSVDQLTEAFF. In nucleotides, the CDR3 is TGCAGCGTTGACCAACTCACTGAAGCTTTCTTT.

Points on this clonotype: This may be a read error, as it is one base from a much larger clone. The chain carries TRBV12-3 or TRBV12-4 and TRBJ2-7, with TRBD2 identical over 13 bases. Trimming cost V 9 bases and J 3 bases; bases outside gene matches: 14. This CDR3 region has 17 residues. The CDR3 is CARSLGLAGDTVYEQYF. The CDR3 bases are TGTGCCAGAAGCCTAGGACTAGCGGGAGATACCGTCTACGAGCAGTACTTC.

This clonotype was recorded at least ten times. The rearrangement uses TRBV5-4 and TRBJ1-1; no clear D. The CDR3 loop spans 12 amino acids. Trimming took 0 bases from V and 7 from J, leaving 7 bases between them. The germline V gene encodes CDR1 SGHNT and CDR2 YYREEE (reference sequence). This CDR3 reads CASSLAPHEAFF. The CDR3 bases are TGTGCCAGCAGCTTGGCTCCTCATGAAGCTTTCTTT.

This clonotype has a handful of counts. The V call is TRBV5-1, the J call TRBJ2-1; weak D call: TRBD1 (5 bases). Between the trimmed V and J ends, which lost 0 bases and 0 bases, there was a span of 10 bases. CDR1 is SGHRS, CDR2 YFSETQ, per germline. CDR3 length: 16 amino acids. For the CDR3, the DNA is TGCGCCAGCAGCTTGGTGGGGCCCAGCTCCTACAATGAGCAGTTCTTC. It yields the protein CASSLVGPSSYNEQFF.

This clonotype was seen only a few times. The chain employs TRBV12-2 and TRBJ2-5. TRBV12-2 is listed as a pseudogene. The CDR3 spans 14 residues. CDR3 sequence reads: CASRLEECKETQYF. CDR3 nucleotide sequence: TGTGCAAGTCGCTTAGAAGAGTGTAAAGAGACCCAGTACTTC.

This clonotype was seen many times. The rearrangement joins TRBV5-1 to TRBJ2-1, with D unclear. The germline V gene encodes CDR1 SGHRS and CDR2 YFSETQ. V shed 0 bases and J shed 4 bases, with 11 bases lying between them. The CDR3 length is 15 residues. The CDR3 nucleotides are TGCGCCAGCAGCTTGGAAGAAAGCGTATACAATGAGCAGTTCTTC. Amino acids: CASSLEESVYNEQFF. The complete variable domain, with remaining parts taken from reference TRBV5-1 and TRBJ2-1, reads KAGVTQTPRYLIKTRGQQVTLSCSPISGHRSVSWYQQTPGQGLQFLFEYFSETQRNKGNFPGRFSGRQFSNSRSEMNVSTLELGDSALYLCASSLEESVYNEQFFGPGTRLTVL.

The rearrangement links TRBV9 to TRBJ2-7, with D unresolved. This CDR3 region has 14 residues. Trimming stripped 0 bases from V and 0 bases from J, with 7 bases between. Germline V lookup: CDR1 SGDLS, CDR2 YYNGEE. The CDR3 sequence is CASSVDGSSYEQYF. CDR3 bases: TGTGCCAGCAGCGTAGACGGGTCCTCCTACGAGCAGTACTTC.

This clonotype appeared many times. V and J are TRBV30 and TRBJ2-3; the match to TRBD2 covers 11 bases. CDR3 length equals 12 residues. J was trimmed by 6 bases and V by 4 bases; bases with no gene match: 0. Germline V gene lookup returns CDR1 GTSNPN and CDR2 SVGIG (reference sequence). The DNA of the CDR3 is TGTGCCTGGACTAGCGGGGGGGATACGCAGTATTTT. Its translation is CAWTSGGDTQYF.

This clonotype was counted only a few times. The chain recombines TRBV29-1 with TRBJ2-7; 10 positions match TRBD2. The V segment lost 4 bases and the J segment 7 bases; nucleotides outside the gene matches: 19. Germline lookup yields CDR1 SQVTM and CDR2 ANQGSEA. The CDR3 totals 17 residues. For the CDR3, the DNA is TGCAGCGTTGCCCCAGTTCCCTTGCTAGCGGGAGCTCTTGAGCAGTACTTC. Translation gives CSVAPVPLLAGALEQYF.

The chain links TRBV5-1 to TRBJ2-1, with D perhaps matching TRBD2 (5 bases). V lost 0 bases and J lost 6, with 13 bases in between. Germline V gene lookup returns CDR1 SGHRS and CDR2 YFSETQ. The CDR3 totals 15 residues. The DNA of the CDR3 is TGCGCCAGCAGCTTGGGGTATGGACTTATCAATGAGCAGTTCTTC. Its protein product is CASSLGYGLINEQFF.

This clonotype has at least ten counts. V usage is TRBV2 and J usage is TRBJ1-6; 7 bases are shared with TRBD1. The length of the CDR3 is 14 residues. J was trimmed by 7 bases and V by 6 bases; bases with no gene match: 6. CDR1 is SNHLY and CDR2 is FYNNEI in the germline V gene. DNA for the CDR3: TGTGCCAGCAGCCAACAGGGGAGCAATTCACCCCTCCACTTT. It yields the protein CASSQQGSNSPLHF.

In its sample, this clonotype was seen many times. The chain recombines TRBV11-2 with TRBJ1-6; D remains unclear. The V end lost 1 base, the J end lost 10 bases, and 8 bases lay between the germline ends. This CDR3 spans 13 amino acids. CDR1 and CDR2 from the germline V gene are SGHAT and FQNNGV. DNA of the CDR3: TGTGCCAGCAGCTTAGCGTACGGCTCACCCCTCCACTTT. Translating it yields CASSLAYGSPLHF. Supplemented by reference TRBV11-2 and TRBJ1-6, the full variable domain reads EAGVAQSPRYKIIEKRQSVAFWCNPISGHATLYWYQQILGQGPKLLIQFQNNGVVDDSQLPKDRFSAERLKGVDSTLKIQPAKLEDSAVYLCASSLAYGSPLHFGNGTRLTVT.

As for this clonotype: One end of the junction is discordant with germline, which a read error may explain. The chain joins TRBV30 to TRBJ1-6, with 8 bases lining up with TRBD1. This CDR3 is 18 amino acids long. Germline V gene lookup returns CDR1 GTSNPN and CDR2 SVGIG (reference sequence). The DNA of the CDR3 is TGTGCCTGGACCTCCGACAGGGGCCCAAGCTCCAATAATTCACCCCTCCACTTT. Residues: CAWTSDRGPSSNNSPLHF.